The clone carrying this TCR beta chain was detected many times. Its antigen is undetermined. The record originates from a study of identical twins. Study-level findings and limits: Out-of-frame TCR alpha sharing in monozygotic twins exceeded recombination model predictions.

The CDR3 runs 12 residues. CDR1 is MNHEY and CDR2 is SVGEGT in the germline V gene. The ends were cut back, 2 bases at V and 4 bases at J, with 4 bases in the middle. TCRdb reanalysed the 5' RACE reads using MiXCR and keeps one entry per CDR3 protein. There are roughly 570,000 distinct CDR3 sequences in the sample; more than 9% occur only once, and approximately 3% lies in the top ten. Separately, the same data were catalogued under a study of yellow fever vaccine responses in identical twins.

The sample consisted of PBMCs. This chain uses TRBV6-2 or TRBV6-3 with TRBJ2-3; D is ambiguous. This clonotype originated in a woman under 30 in good health. The DNA of the CDR3 is TGTGCCAGCAGTTACAGGGCAGATACGCAGTATTTT. It specifies CASSYRADTQYF.